Below are 10 T cell receptor beta chains sequenced from a single sample in a study of shared clonotypes between healthy human individuals. TCRdb's table, derived via immunoSEQ multiplex PCR, lists solely in-frame clones and lacks some. The sample carries about a million clones, roughly 80% recorded once. Specimen: memory CD4+ T cells from PBMCs. Subset reported: CD45RA-negative fraction. The origin of the receptors is a man aged 18 to 30 in good health. Some clones in this sample may be carry-over from other donors' samples.

The V gene is TRBV11-3, the J gene TRBJ1-1; 11 bases line up with TRBD1. The CDR3 is 16 residues long. The V gene end was trimmed by 4 bases and the J gene end by 5 bases; junction bases not matched to a gene: 9. Looked up from germline, CDR1 is SGHNT and CDR2 is YENEEA. The CDR3 region is CASSSGQGALRTEAFF. The CDR3 coding sequence is TGTGCCAGCAGCTCTGGACAGGGGGCATTGAGGACTGAAGCTTTCTTT.

The rearrangement uses TRBV6-5 and TRBJ1-2; tentative D call: TRBD1 (6 bases). The V and J ends lost 6 bases and 8 bases respectively, with 16 bases between them. Germline V gene sequence: CDR1 MNHEY, CDR2 SVGAGI. The CDR3 extends over 13 amino acids. The CDR3, as DNA: TGTGCCAGCAGGTCCCCAGGGGCTGAGGGCTACACCTTC. This translates into CASRSPGAEGYTF.

This clone has just one count. The rearrangement links TRBV5-5 to TRBJ1-3; 8 nucleotides agree with TRBD1. The CDR3 runs to 16 residues. V lost 4 bases and J lost 0; bases outside the gene matches: 6. Per the germline V gene, CDR1 is SGHKS and CDR2 is YYEKEE (reference sequence). DNA for the CDR3: TGTGCCAGCAGCAGACAGGGGATACTCTCTGGAAACACCATATATTTT. It yields the protein CASSRQGILSGNTIYF.

The chain couples TRBV7-6 to TRBJ2-7, with 8 bases lining up with TRBD1. Germline CDR1 and CDR2: SGHVS and FNYEAQ. The trim removed 5 bases at V and 7 bases at J, leaving 7 bases unmatched. The CDR3 extends over 13 amino acids. CDR3 region: CASSKDRAGEQYF. The CDR3 DNA follows: TGTGCCAGCAGCAAGGACAGGGCGGGGGAGCAGTACTTC.

The CDR3 nucleotides are TGTGCCTGGAGTGTGGGTGGGGCCCTCCCAGAGACCCAGTACTTC. This gives the protein CAWSVGGALPETQYF. The chain uses TRBV30 and TRBJ2-5; D possibly corresponds to TRBD1 (5 bases). Trimming took 0 bases from V and 4 from J, leaving 15 bases between them. CDR1 and CDR2 from the germline V gene are GTSNPN and SVGIG (reference sequence). There are 15 residues in the CDR3.

This clone has just a few counts. V and J are TRBV11-2 and TRBJ2-5; 9 positions match TRBD2. Germline CDR1 SGHAT, CDR2 FQNNGV. V lost 1 base and J lost 5; bases outside the gene matches: 5. This CDR3 comprises 15 residues. CDR3 region: CASSLGGTSRETQYF. The CDR3 DNA reads TGTGCCAGCAGCTTAGGGGGGACTAGCAGGGAGACCCAGTACTTC.

V gene TRBV7-2 combines with J gene TRBJ1-4; 9 bases match TRBD1. This CDR3 region has 14 residues. V gave up 4 bases and J gave up 10 bases; unmatched junction bases: 7. Germline V gene lookup returns CDR1 SGHTA and CDR2 FQGNSA. CDR3 in DNA: TGTGCCAGCAGCTCGGACAGGGGTTTAGGAAAACTGTTTTTT. Residues: CASSSDRGLGKLFF.

This clone was recorded a few times. CDR3 sequence reads: CASSLSGTLYEQYF. The DNA for the CDR3 is TGTGCCAGCAGCTTGTCAGGGACCCTCTACGAGCAGTACTTC. The rearrangement uses TRBV5-6 and TRBJ2-7, with D perhaps being TRBD1 or TRBD2 (5 bases each). Germline CDR1 is SGHDT and CDR2 is YYEEEE. The CDR3 length is 14 residues. With 1 base removed from V and 3 bases from J, the gap between germline ends came to 11 bases. The variable domain in full, completed from reference TRBV5-6 and TRBJ2-7, reads DAGVTQSPTHLIKTRGQQVTLRCSPKSGHDTVSWYQQALGQGPQFIFQYYEEEERQRGNFPDRFSGHQFPNYSSELNVNALLLGDSALYLCASSLSGTLYEQYFGPGTRLTVT.

CDR3 nucleotides: TGTGCCAGCAGTGAGTGGACTAGGGATGGCTACACCTTC. Its protein is CASSEWTRDGYTF. The chain carries TRBV6-1 and TRBJ1-2; D is undetermined. This CDR3 has 13 amino acids. Trimming stripped 3 bases from V and 6 bases from J, with 11 bases between. The germline V gene encodes CDR1 MNHNS and CDR2 SASEGT.

This clone was recorded a few times. This rearrangement joins TRBV6-6 to TRBJ1-1; TRBD1 agrees at 8 bases. V lost 2 bases, J lost 5 bases, and 7 bases stayed unmatched. This CDR3 comprises 15 residues. Germline CDR1 is MNHNY and CDR2 is SVGAGI (reference sequence). CDR3 region: CASSYRPGGGTEAFF. The CDR3 coding sequence is TGTGCCAGCAGTTACCGGCCAGGGGGCGGAACTGAAGCTTTCTTT.